This T cell receptor (beta chain) was recovered during a study of technical replicates of blood from a handful of donors. The repertoire was sequenced with immunoSEQ multiplex PCR; TCRdb's copy has only in-frame clones and lacks some. The profile shows under 85,000 clones, roughly 97% of them singletons. Germline CDR1 and CDR2: LNHDA and SQIVND (reference sequence). The CDR3 contains 15 residues. V was cut by 1 base and J by 1 base, with 10 bases left in between. Source material: T cells isolated from PBMCs. The rearrangement joins TRBV19 to TRBJ2-5, with D perhaps matching TRBD2 (5 bases). The source is a human donor in good health. The CDR3, as DNA: TGTGCCAGTAGTATAGGAGGGCCCAGCCAAGAGACCCAGTACTTC. It specifies CASSIGGPSQETQYF.